The TCR beta chain described here comes from a study of blood T cell repertoires in COVID-19. Sequencing used immunoSEQ multiplex PCR; TCRdb keeps in-frame clones, though not all of them. The sample shows about 280,000 clones, about 86% of them seen only once. This CDR3 region has 14 residues. Per germline, CDR1 LGHDT and CDR2 YNNKEL (reference sequence). J was trimmed by 5 bases and V by 1 base; bases with no gene match: 3. Sequencing was done on a sample of peripheral blood. The chain uses TRBV3-1 (or the pseudogene TRBV3-2) and TRBJ2-5, with 8 bases lining up with TRBD1. The receptor comes from a woman between 70 and 85 years old with COVID-19, enrolled during active disease. This chain's CDR3 is CASSQGRTGETQYF. The CDR3 nucleotides are TGTGCCAGCAGCCAAGGCAGGACAGGGGAGACCCAGTACTTC.